Listed here are 27 T cell receptor beta chains from one sample, sequenced in a study of T cells in Graves' hyperthyroidism and ophthalmopathy. TCR beta CDR3 sequences were amplified from RNA transcripts. In the first-round RT-PCR of the TCR CDR3, the HTBI primer set was used. MiXCR, run by TCRdb on the multiplex PCR reads, gives a single entry per CDR3 protein. This table holds approximately 620,000 distinct CDR3 sequences, 11% to 15% found once. The specimen was blood. The receptors shown here come from a woman in her 30s with Graves' hyperthyroidism that later progressed to Graves' ophthalmopathy.

This clonotype occurred a few times. The J gene is TRBJ2-1, the V gene TRBV5-1; possibly TRBD1 for D (6 bases). The CDR3 is made up of 16 amino acids. Per germline, CDR1 SGHRS and CDR2 YFSETQ. V shed 0 bases and J shed 7 bases, with 17 bases lying between them. For the CDR3, the DNA is TGCGCCAGCAGCTTGGGGACAGCACCTCTAGAGAATGAGCAGTTCTTC. It translates to CASSLGTAPLENEQFF.

This clonotype was detected many times. The chain joins TRBV12-3 or TRBV12-4 to TRBJ1-3; no clear D. The CDR3 contains 13 residues. The V end lost 5 bases, the J end lost 0 bases, and 5 bases lay between the germline ends. In nucleotides, the CDR3 is TGTGCCAGCAGTAGCTACTCTGGAAACACCATATATTTT. This encodes CASSSYSGNTIYF.

This clonotype has at least ten counts. The genes are TRBV11-2 and TRBJ2-5; D ambiguous. The germline V and J ends were trimmed by 5 bases and 7 bases, with 14 bases remaining between them. Germline V gene sequence: CDR1 SGHAT, CDR2 FQNNGV. The CDR3 extends over 13 amino acids. The DNA for the CDR3 is TGTGCCAGCAGCCCGGACGACCTACGGACCCAGTACTTC. Translating gives CASSPDDLRTQYF.

This chain joins TRBV24-1 and TRBJ2-1; tentative D call: TRBD2 (5 bases). CDR1 is KGHDR and CDR2 is SFDVKD in the germline V gene. Trimming took off 7 bases at V and 2 bases at J, with 11 bases between the two ends. This CDR3 has 14 residues. The CDR3 loop is CATSPGIPYNEQFF. The DNA for the CDR3 is TGTGCCACCAGCCCGGGAATCCCCTACAATGAGCAGTTCTTC.

This clonotype appeared a few times. The CDR3 nucleotides read TGCAGTGCTAGAATACTAGCGGGGATCTACGAGCAGTACTTC. Amino acid sequence: CSARILAGIYEQYF. The V and J genes are TRBV20-1 and TRBJ2-7, with 10 bases fitting TRBD2. This CDR3 contains 14 residues. After removal of 2 bases from V and 3 bases from J, the junction contained 4 bases not matched to a gene. Germline CDR1 is DFQATT and CDR2 is SNEGSKA (reference sequence).

This clonotype was picked up a small number of times. The genes are TRBV20-1 and TRBJ2-7; 8 nucleotides line up with TRBD2. The ends lost 1 base at V and 3 bases at J; junction bases unmatched: 26. The CDR3 spans 21 residues. Germline CDR1 DFQATT, CDR2 SNEGSKA (reference sequence). CDR3 protein: CSARGSGTGTRAGVLLYEQYF. The DNA of the CDR3 is TGCAGTGCTAGAGGATCCGGCACCGGGACTAGAGCGGGAGTATTGCTCTACGAGCAGTACTTC.

Ten or more counts support this clonotype. This chain uses TRBV27 with TRBJ2-1; D is unclear. The V and J ends lost 7 bases and 1 base respectively, with 14 bases between them. This CDR3 has 15 residues. Germline values: CDR1 MNHEY, CDR2 SMNVEV (reference sequence). The CDR3 is CASTSPELSYNEQFF. The DNA of the CDR3 is TGTGCCAGCACTTCTCCGGAATTATCCTACAATGAGCAGTTCTTC.

This clonotype came up many times. The chain combines TRBV2 with TRBJ2-5, with 9 bases fitting TRBD2. This CDR3 has 17 amino acids. With 1 base clipped from V and 2 bases from J, the junction kept 8 bases outside the gene matches. Germline CDR1 and CDR2: SNHLY and FYNNEI. CDR3 residues: CASSEGSASGAQETQYF. The CDR3 coding sequence is TGTGCCAGCAGTGAAGGGAGCGCTAGCGGGGCTCAAGAGACCCAGTACTTC.

This clonotype was detected ten times or more. The genes are TRBV12-3 or TRBV12-4 and TRBJ2-7; tentative D call: TRBD2 (6 bases). This CDR3 is built from 14 residues. The V gene lost 7 bases and the J gene lost 3 bases, with 16 bases spanning the gap. This CDR3 reads CASIGTPPGYEQYF. The CDR3 DNA reads as TGTGCCAGCATCGGGACTCCGCCGGGCTACGAGCAGTACTTC.

This clonotype was found many times. The chain employs TRBV12-3 or TRBV12-4 and TRBJ2-7, with D unclear. V shed 2 bases and J shed 4 bases, with 12 bases lying between them. CDR3 length: 14 amino acids. CDR3 in DNA: TGTGCCAGCAGTTTATGGCCCCTTGTTTACGAGCAGTACTTC. It encodes CASSLWPLVYEQYF.

This clonotype was seen a handful of times. The gene calls are TRBV27 and TRBJ2-7; TRBD2 agrees at 10 bases. The V and J ends lost 5 bases and 9 bases, in that order; junction bases with no gene match: 7. The CDR3 is 13 residues long. The V gene's germline CDR1 is MNHEY and CDR2 SMNVEV (reference sequence). CDR3 sequence: CASSSPSGSRQYF. For the CDR3, the DNA is TGTGCCAGCAGTAGCCCTAGCGGGAGTCGGCAGTACTTC.

The table lists this clonotype with many counts. The rearrangement uses TRBV12-3 or TRBV12-4 and TRBJ1-4, with 10 nucleotides matching TRBD1. J gave up 6 bases and V 5 bases, and 9 bases lay outside the gene matches. This CDR3 comprises 16 residues. As DNA, the CDR3 is TGTGCCAGCAGTGGGGGACAGGGGAGTTGGGATGAAAAACTGTTTTTT. It codes for CASSGGQGSWDEKLFF.

V is TRBV12-3 or TRBV12-4 and J is TRBJ1-1, with D unclear. The CDR3 loop spans 14 amino acids. V lost 3 bases and J lost 1, with 9 bases in between. The CDR3 loop reads CASSFRLENTEAFF. DNA of the CDR3: TGTGCCAGCAGTTTCAGACTGGAGAACACTGAAGCTTTCTTT.

This clonotype came up a few times. V usage is TRBV19 and J usage is TRBJ2-2, with 10 bases identical to TRBD1. Germline values: CDR1 LNHDA, CDR2 SQIVND (reference sequence). CDR3 length: 15 amino acids. Trimming at V came to 11 bases and at J to 2 bases, leaving 8 bases not matched to a gene. The CDR3 loop is CASNRQGANTGELFF. CDR3 coding DNA: TGTGCCTCCAACAGACAGGGGGCAAACACCGGGGAGCTGTTTTTT.

This chain connects TRBV10-3 to TRBJ2-7; D is ambiguous. The germline CDR1 and CDR2 sequences are ENHRY and SYGVKD. This CDR3 is 10 amino acids long. The chain's CDR3 is CATSDEKQYF. The CDR3 DNA reads as TGTGCTACCTCGGACGAGAAGCAGTACTTC.

Only a few counts were recorded for this clonotype. The genes are TRBV5-1 and TRBJ2-1; D remains unclear. CDR1 and CDR2 (germline): SGHRS, YFSETQ. There are 16 residues in the CDR3. V lost 0 bases and J 1 base, leaving 11 bases between the germline ends. In DNA, the CDR3 is TGCGCCAGCAGCTTGGAGGCCGCGCAATCCTACAATGAGCAGTTCTTC. Its translation is CASSLEAAQSYNEQFF.

This clonotype was seen only once. The CDR3 loop reads CASSLVLSGYTF. The DNA of the CDR3 is TGTGCCAGCAGCTTAGTCCTATCCGGCTACACCTTC. The rearrangement joins TRBV11-3 to TRBJ1-2; D is ambiguous. This CDR3 is 12 amino acids long. Trimming removed 1 base at V and 8 bases at J, with 8 bases between. Germline CDR1 and CDR2: SGHNT and YENEEA.

This clonotype was detected ten times or more. This rearrangement joins TRBV18 to TRBJ2-5, with TRBD2 matching 14 bases. V was pared by 3 bases and J by 5 bases, with 8 bases of the junction left unmatched. The CDR3 loop spans 17 amino acids. Germline loops: CDR1 KGHSH, CDR2 LQKENI. The CDR3 sequence: CASSPGTSGSSRETQYF. The CDR3 DNA follows: TGTGCCAGCTCACCTGGGACTAGCGGGAGCAGTAGGGAGACCCAGTACTTC. Looking up the rest from reference TRBV18 and TRBJ2-5 gives the full variable domain: NAGVMQNPRHLVRRRGQEARLRCSPMKGHSHVYWYRQLPEEGLKFMVYLQKENIIDESGMPKERFSAEFPKEGPSILRIQQVVRGDSAAYFCASSPGTSGSSRETQYFGPGTRLLVL.

J is TRBJ2-7 and V is TRBV4-3; unclear D gene. Germline V lookup: CDR1 LGHNA, CDR2 YSLEER. V dropped 1 base and J dropped 0 bases, with 10 bases sitting between them. The CDR3 contains 15 residues. DNA of the CDR3: TGCGCCAGCAGCCAAGGTAGTGCGAGCTCCTACGAGCAGTACTTC. Translation: CASSQGSASSYEQYF.

There are many counts of this clonotype. V gene TRBV11-2 combines with J gene TRBJ2-3; D is ambiguous. The CDR3 sequence is 13 residues long. Trimming stripped 1 base from V and 2 bases from J, with 4 bases between. Germline CDR1 reads SGHAT; CDR2 reads FQNNGV. The CDR3 DNA follows: TGTGCCAGCAGCTTAGGCCACACAGATACGCAGTATTTT. It is translated as CASSLGHTDTQYF.

This clonotype showed up many times. The genes are TRBV6-2 or TRBV6-3 and TRBJ1-1; D is unresolved. CDR3 length: 11 residues. V dropped 9 bases and J dropped 11 bases, with 16 bases sitting between them. Germline-derived CDR1 and CDR2 are MNHEY and SVGEGT. The CDR3 is CASSGSRMAFF. In DNA form, the CDR3 reads TGTGCCAGTTCCGGGTCTCGGATGGCTTTCTTT.

This chain links TRBV4-1 with TRBJ2-7; D might be TRBD2 (6 bases). The CDR3 sequence is 17 residues long. Trimming left V 1 base short and J 0 bases short, with 16 bases between. Germline CDR1 MGHRA, CDR2 YSYEKL. DNA of the CDR3: TGCGCCAGCAGCCAAGTTAAGGGGACTCTGGACTCCTACGAGCAGTACTTC. It is translated as CASSQVKGTLDSYEQYF.

V gene TRBV19 combines with J gene TRBJ2-7; either TRBD1 or TRBD2 may fit D (5 bases each). Germline V gene sequence: CDR1 LNHDA, CDR2 SQIVND (reference sequence). CDR3 size: 14 residues. V was pared by 9 bases and J by 2 bases, with 17 bases between. CDR3 nucleotides: TGTGCCAGCGCTGACATGGGGGTTCCCTACGAGCAGTACTTC. Amino acid sequence: CASADMGVPYEQYF.

There are many counts of this clonotype. J is TRBJ2-1 and V is TRBV6-2 or TRBV6-3; 9 bases are shared with TRBD1. The CDR3 has 14 residues. V dropped 5 bases and J dropped 7; count of bases not matched to a gene: 6. Germline assignment: CDR1 MNHEY and CDR2 SVGEGT. The CDR3 DNA sequence: TGTGCCAGCAGTAACCGGGACAGGGAGAATGAGCAGTTCTTC. This encodes CASSNRDRENEQFF.

In this sample, this clonotype turned up many times. V and J are TRBV5-4 and TRBJ1-2, with 8 nucleotides matching TRBD1. The CDR3 has 13 residues. The germline V gene encodes CDR1 SGHNT and CDR2 YYREEE (reference sequence). J was trimmed by 8 bases and V by 5 bases; bases with no gene match: 8. The chain's CDR3 is CASSYPGGKGYTF. The CDR3 bases are TGTGCCAGCAGTTATCCAGGGGGCAAAGGCTACACCTTC.

This sequence joins TRBV20-1 and TRBJ1-5; D not resolved. The CDR3 extends over 13 amino acids. The V gene's germline CDR1 is DFQATT and CDR2 SNEGSKA (reference sequence). The V end was cut by 5 bases, the J end by 5 bases, with 13 bases between. CDR3: CSAPRQEHQPQHF. DNA of the CDR3: TGCAGTGCTCCCCGCCAGGAGCATCAGCCCCAGCATTTT.

The rearrangement uses TRBV20-1 and TRBJ1-4; D possibly corresponds to TRBD1 (6 bases). Germline V gene data show CDR1 as DFQATT and CDR2 as SNEGSKA (reference sequence). The V end lost 7 bases, the J end lost 2 bases, and 14 bases lay between the germline ends. The CDR3 loop spans 14 amino acids. The CDR3 protein is CSVQQGATNEKLFF. For the CDR3, the DNA is TGCAGTGTTCAACAGGGAGCCACTAATGAAAAACTGTTTTTT.